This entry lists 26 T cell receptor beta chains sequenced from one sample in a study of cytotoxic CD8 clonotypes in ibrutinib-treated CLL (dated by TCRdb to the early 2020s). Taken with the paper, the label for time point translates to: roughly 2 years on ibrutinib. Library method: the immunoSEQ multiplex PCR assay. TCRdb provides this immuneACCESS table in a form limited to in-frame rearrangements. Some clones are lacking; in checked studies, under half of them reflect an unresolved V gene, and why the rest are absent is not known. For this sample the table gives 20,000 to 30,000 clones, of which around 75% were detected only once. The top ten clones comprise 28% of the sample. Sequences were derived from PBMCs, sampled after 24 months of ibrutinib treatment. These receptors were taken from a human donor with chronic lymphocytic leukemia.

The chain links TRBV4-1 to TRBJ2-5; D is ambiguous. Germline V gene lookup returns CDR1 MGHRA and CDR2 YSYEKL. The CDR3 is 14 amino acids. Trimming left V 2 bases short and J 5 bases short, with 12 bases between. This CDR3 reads CASSQHKVTETQYF. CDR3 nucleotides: TGCGCCAGCAGCCAACACAAGGTCACGGAGACCCAGTACTTC.

This CDR3 is CASSEGNSGANVLTF. In nucleotides, the CDR3 is TGTGCCAGCAGTGAAGGGAACTCTGGGGCCAACGTCCTGACTTTC. The rearrangement joins TRBV6-1 to TRBJ2-6, with unresolved D. V shed 1 base and J shed 0 bases, with 4 bases lying between them. CDR1 and CDR2 (germline): MNHNS, SASEGT. The CDR3 is 15 residues long.

CDR3 residues: CASQADGAADTQYF. The CDR3 bases are TGTGCCAGTCAGGCCGACGGGGCCGCAGATACGCAGTATTTT. The chain uses TRBV2 and TRBJ2-3, with D perhaps being TRBD1 or TRBD2 (5 bases each). V gave up 9 bases and J gave up 4 bases, with 17 bases separating them. Germline loops: CDR1 SNHLY, CDR2 FYNNEI. CDR3 length equals 14 residues.

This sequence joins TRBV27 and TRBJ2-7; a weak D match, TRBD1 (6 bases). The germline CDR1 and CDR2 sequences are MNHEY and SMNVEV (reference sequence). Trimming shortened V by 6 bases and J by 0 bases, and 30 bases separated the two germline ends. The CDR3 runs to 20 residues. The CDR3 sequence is CASRNFQGPGYNRNSYEQYF. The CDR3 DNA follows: TGTGCCAGCAGAAATTTTCAGGGGCCCGGTTACAACCGAAACTCCTACGAGCAGTACTTC.

Here the CDR3 DNA reads TGTGCCACCAGCAGAGAGAGGGAGACTTACAATGAGCAGTTCTTC. It codes for CATSRERETYNEQFF. The J gene is TRBJ2-1, the V gene TRBV15; TRBD2 might be the D (5 bases). The length of the CDR3 is 15 residues. Germline V gene sequence: CDR1 LNHNV, CDR2 YYDKDF (reference sequence). V lost 0 bases and J 4 bases, leaving 10 bases between the germline ends.

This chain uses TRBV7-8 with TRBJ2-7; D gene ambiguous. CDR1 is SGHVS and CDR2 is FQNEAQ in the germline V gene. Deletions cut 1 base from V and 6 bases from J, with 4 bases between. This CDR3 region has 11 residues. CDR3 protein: CASSLVSEQYF. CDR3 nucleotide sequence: TGTGCCAGCAGCTTAGTGTCCGAGCAGTACTTC.

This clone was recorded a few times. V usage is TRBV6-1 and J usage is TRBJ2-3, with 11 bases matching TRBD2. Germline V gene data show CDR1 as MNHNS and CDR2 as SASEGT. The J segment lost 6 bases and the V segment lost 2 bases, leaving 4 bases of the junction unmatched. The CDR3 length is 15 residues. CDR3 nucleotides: TGTGCCAGCAGTGAAAGGACTAGCGGGTTGGATACGCAGTATTTT. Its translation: CASSERTSGLDTQYF.

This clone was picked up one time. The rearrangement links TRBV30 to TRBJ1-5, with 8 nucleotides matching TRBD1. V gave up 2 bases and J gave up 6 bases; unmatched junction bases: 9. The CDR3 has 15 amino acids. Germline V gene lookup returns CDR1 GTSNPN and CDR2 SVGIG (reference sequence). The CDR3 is CAWSQSPGGRQPQHF. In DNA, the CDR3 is TGTGCCTGGAGTCAGTCCCCAGGGGGCCGTCAGCCCCAGCATTTT.

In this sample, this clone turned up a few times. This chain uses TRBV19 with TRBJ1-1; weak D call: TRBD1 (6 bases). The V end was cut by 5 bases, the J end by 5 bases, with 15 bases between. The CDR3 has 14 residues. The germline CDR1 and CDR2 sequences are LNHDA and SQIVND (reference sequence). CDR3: CASSFPGGGTEAFF. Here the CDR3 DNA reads TGTGCCAGTAGTTTTCCCGGGGGCGGGACTGAAGCTTTCTTT. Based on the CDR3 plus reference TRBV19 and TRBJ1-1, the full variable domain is DGGITQSPKYLFRKEGQNVTLSCEQNLNHDAMYWYRQDPGQGLRLIYYSQIVNDFQKGDIAEGYSVSREKKESFPLTVTSAQKNPTAFYLCASSFPGGGTEAFFGQGTRLTVV.

The CDR3 protein is CASTEKRDRGRLDSGANVLTF. CDR3 bases: TGTGCCAGCACCGAAAAGAGGGACAGGGGGCGCTTGGATTCTGGGGCCAACGTCCTGACTTTC. This chain uses TRBV9 with TRBJ2-6; 12 nucleotides line up with TRBD1. Germline V lookup: CDR1 SGDLS, CDR2 YYNGEE. The CDR3 loop spans 21 amino acids. With V trimmed by 6 bases and J by 1 base, 17 bases remained unmatched.

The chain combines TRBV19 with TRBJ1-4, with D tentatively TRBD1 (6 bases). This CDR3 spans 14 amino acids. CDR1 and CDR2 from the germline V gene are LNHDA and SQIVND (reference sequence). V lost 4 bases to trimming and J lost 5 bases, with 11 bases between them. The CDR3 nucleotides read TGTGCCAGTAGTACTAGCAGGGGCAATGAAAAACTGTTTTTT. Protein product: CASSTSRGNEKLFF.

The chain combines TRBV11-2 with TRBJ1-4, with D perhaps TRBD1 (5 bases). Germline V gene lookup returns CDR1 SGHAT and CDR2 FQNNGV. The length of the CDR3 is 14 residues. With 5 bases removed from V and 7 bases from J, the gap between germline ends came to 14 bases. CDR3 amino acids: CASSPDGGPEKLFF. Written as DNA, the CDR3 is TGTGCCAGCAGCCCGGACGGGGGACCTGAAAAACTGTTTTTT.

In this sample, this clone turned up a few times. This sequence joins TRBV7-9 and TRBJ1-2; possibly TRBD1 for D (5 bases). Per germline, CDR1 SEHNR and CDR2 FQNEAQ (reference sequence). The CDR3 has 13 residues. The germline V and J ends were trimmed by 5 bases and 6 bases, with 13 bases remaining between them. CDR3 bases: TGTGCCAGCAGCCGAGGAGGGGAGCATGGCTACACCTTC. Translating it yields CASSRGGEHGYTF. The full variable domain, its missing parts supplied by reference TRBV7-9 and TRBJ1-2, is DTGVSQNPRHKITKRGQNVTFRCDPISEHNRLYWYRQTLGQGPEFLTYFQNEAQLEKSRLLSDRFSAERPKGSFSTLEIQRTEQGDSAMYLCASSRGGEHGYTFGSGTRLTVV.

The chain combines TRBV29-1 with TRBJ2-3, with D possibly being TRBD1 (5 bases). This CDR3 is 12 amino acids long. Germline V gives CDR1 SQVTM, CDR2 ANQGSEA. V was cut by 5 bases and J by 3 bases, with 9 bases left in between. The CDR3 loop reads CSVMDITDTQYF. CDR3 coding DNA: TGCAGCGTTATGGACATAACAGATACGCAGTATTTT.

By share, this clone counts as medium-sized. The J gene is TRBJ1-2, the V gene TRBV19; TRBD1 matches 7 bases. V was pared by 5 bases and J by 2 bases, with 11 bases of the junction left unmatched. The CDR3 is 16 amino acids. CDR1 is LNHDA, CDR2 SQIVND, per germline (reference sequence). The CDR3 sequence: CASSPRDRVRNYGYTF. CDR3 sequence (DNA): TGTGCCAGTAGTCCACGAGACAGGGTACGCAACTATGGCTACACCTTC. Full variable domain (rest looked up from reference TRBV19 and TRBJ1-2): DGGITQSPKYLFRKEGQNVTLSCEQNLNHDAMYWYRQDPGQGLRLIYYSQIVNDFQKGDIAEGYSVSREKKESFPLTVTSAQKNPTAFYLCASSPRDRVRNYGYTFGSGTRLTVV.

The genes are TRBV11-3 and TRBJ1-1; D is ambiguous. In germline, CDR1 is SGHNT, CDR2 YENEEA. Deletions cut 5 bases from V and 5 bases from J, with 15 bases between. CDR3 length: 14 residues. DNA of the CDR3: TGTGCCAGCAGCCGTGGGTCCAGGAATACTGAAGCTTTCTTT. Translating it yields CASSRGSRNTEAFF.

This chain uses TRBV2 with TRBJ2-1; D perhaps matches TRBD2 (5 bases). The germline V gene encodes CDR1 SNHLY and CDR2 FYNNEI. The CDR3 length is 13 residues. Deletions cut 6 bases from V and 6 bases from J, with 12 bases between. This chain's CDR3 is CASRTRLGNEQFF. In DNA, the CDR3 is TGTGCCAGCAGAACTAGACTGGGCAATGAGCAGTTCTTC. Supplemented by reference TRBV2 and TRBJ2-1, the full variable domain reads EPEVTQTPSHQVTQMGQEVILRCVPISNHLYFYWYRQILGQKVEFLVSFYNNEISEKSEIFDDQFSVERPDGSNFTLKIRSTKLEDSAMYFCASRTRLGNEQFFGPGTRLTVL.

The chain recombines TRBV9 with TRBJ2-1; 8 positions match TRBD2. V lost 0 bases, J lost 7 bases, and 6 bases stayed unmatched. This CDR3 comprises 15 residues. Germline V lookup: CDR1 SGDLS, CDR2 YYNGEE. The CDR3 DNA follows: TGTGCCAGCAGCGTAGTTAGCGGGGTTACGAATGAGCAGTTCTTC. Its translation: CASSVVSGVTNEQFF.

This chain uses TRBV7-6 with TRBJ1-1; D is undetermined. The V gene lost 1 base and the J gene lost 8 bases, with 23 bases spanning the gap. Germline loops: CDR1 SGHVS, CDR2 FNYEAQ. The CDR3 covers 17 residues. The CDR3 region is CASSLGPSYGEQAEAFF. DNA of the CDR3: TGTGCCAGCAGCTTAGGTCCATCGTATGGAGAGCAAGCCGAAGCTTTCTTT.

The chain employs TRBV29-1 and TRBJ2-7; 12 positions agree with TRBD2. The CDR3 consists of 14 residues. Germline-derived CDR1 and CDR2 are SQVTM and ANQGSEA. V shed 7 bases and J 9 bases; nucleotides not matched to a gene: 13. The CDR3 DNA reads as TGCAGCGCCACCACCCTAGCGGGGGGGAACATGCAGTACTTC. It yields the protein CSATTLAGGNMQYF.

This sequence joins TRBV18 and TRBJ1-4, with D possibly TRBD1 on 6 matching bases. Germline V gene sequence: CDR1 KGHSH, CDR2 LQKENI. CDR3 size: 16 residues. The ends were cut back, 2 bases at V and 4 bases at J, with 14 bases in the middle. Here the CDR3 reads CASSPLRQEINEKLFF. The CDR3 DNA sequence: TGTGCCAGCTCACCATTGAGACAGGAGATTAATGAAAAACTGTTTTTT.

The CDR3 sequence: CASSLNREGNEQFF. CDR3 DNA sequence: TGTGCCAGCAGTCTTAACAGGGAGGGCAATGAGCAGTTCTTC. The J gene is TRBJ2-1, the V gene TRBV2; weak D call: TRBD2 (7 bases). The CDR3 runs to 14 residues. Germline V CDR1 and CDR2: SNHLY, FYNNEI. The germline V and J ends were trimmed by 5 bases and 6 bases, with 14 bases remaining between them.

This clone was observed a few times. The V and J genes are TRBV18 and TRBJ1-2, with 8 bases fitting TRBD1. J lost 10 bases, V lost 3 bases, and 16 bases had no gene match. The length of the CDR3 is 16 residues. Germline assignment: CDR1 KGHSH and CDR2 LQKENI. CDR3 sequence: CASSPSGGASPRHYTF. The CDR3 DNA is TGTGCCAGCTCACCGTCAGGGGGCGCGTCTCCACGGCACTACACCTTC.

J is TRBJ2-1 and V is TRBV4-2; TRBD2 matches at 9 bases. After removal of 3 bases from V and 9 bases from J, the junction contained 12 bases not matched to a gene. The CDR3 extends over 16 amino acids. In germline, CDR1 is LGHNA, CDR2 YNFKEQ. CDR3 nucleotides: TGTGCCAGCAGCCACGCCCCGGGACTAGCTTCCATTGAGCAGTTCTTC. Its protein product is CASSHAPGLASIEQFF.

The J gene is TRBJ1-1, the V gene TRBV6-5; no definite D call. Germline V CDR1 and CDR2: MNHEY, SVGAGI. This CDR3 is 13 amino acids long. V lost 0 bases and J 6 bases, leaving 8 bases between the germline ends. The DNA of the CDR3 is TGTGCCAGCAGTTACTCAAGAGGGCCTGAAGCTTTCTTT. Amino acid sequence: CASSYSRGPEAFF.

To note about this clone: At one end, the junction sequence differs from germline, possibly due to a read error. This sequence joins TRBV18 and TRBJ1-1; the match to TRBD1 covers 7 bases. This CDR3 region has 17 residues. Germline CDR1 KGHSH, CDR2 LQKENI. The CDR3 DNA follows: TGTGCCAGCTCAGCACCGGGACAGACCTTCATGAACACTGAAGCTTTCTTT. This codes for CASSAPGQTFMNTEAFF.